This entry is about one T cell receptor beta chain. Its antigen remains unidentified. The CDR3 extends over 16 amino acids. Germline V CDR1 and CDR2: MGHRA, YSYEKL. Trimming took 2 bases from V and 2 from J; bases not matched to a gene: 7. These data come from a study of cytomegalovirus exposure and HLA in healthy donors. The PCR was carried out with 60 Vbeta primers and 13 Jbeta primers. Data came from immunoSEQ multiplex PCR; TCRdb stores just in-frame clones and leaves some out. The sample lists over 100,000 clones, 69% occurring once. Study observations and caveats: In a later analysis, across HLA loci, associated TCR counts were highest for DRB1, lowest for HLA-C.

The V and J genes are TRBV4-1 and TRBJ1-2; 8 bases align to TRBD1. The sample comprised PBMCs. The source is a woman in her sixties or seventies in good health and CMV-seropositive. CDR3 nucleotide sequence: TGCGCCAGCAGCCAACTATTCAGGGGGCGCAACTATGGCTACACCTTC. Its translation is CASSQLFRGRNYGYTF.